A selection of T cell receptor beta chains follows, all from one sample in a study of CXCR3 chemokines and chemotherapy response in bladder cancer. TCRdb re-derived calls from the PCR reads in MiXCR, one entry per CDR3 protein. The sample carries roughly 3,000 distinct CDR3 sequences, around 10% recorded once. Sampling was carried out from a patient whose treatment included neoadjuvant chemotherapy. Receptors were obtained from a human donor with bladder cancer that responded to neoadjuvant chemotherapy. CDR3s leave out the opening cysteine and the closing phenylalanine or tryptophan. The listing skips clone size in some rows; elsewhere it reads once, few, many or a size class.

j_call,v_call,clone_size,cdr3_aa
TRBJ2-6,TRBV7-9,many,ASSLGQGEYSGANVLT
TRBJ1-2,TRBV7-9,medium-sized,ASETGVGYT
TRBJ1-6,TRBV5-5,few,ASCRDLNSPLH
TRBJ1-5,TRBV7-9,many,ASSVGREAPQH
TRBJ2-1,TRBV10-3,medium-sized,AISEVLAGSYNEQF
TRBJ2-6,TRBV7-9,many,ASSRGLHSGANVLT
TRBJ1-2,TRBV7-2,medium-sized,ASSPAFSGTGPYGYT
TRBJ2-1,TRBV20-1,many,SALGGTSGIYNEQF
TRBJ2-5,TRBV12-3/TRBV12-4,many,ASSPGTSGRSKTQY
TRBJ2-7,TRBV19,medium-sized,ATIPTTGPSNEQY
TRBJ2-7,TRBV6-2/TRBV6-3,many,ASSYDYEQY
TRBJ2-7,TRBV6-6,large,ASSYSGGQGAYEQY
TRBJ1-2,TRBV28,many,ASRPAAGILYGYT
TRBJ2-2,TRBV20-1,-,SARVRLRTGELF
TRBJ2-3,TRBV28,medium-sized,ASSFLQGTDTQY
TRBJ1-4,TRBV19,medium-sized,ASSIDGTLREKLF
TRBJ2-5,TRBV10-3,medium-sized,AIKGQGMGETQY
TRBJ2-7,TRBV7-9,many,ASSRAGGYEQY
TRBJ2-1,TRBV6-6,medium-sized,ASSYEAYNEQF
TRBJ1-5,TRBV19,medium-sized,ASSPGRANQPQH
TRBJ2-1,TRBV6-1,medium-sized,ASSETRTGLYNEQF